These 28 T cell receptor beta chains were all obtained from the same sample, sequenced in a study of blood T cell repertoires in COVID-19. The protocol was immunoSEQ multiplex PCR, while the TCRdb copy is restricted to in-frame clones and leaves out a portion. Of 400,000 to 550,000 clones in the sample, roughly 89% were seen once. Material: peripheral blood. The source of these receptors is a woman under 40 with acute or convalescent COVID-19.

The rearrangement links TRBV3-1 (or the pseudogene TRBV3-2) to TRBJ1-6, with 9 nucleotides matching TRBD1. The junction had 15 bases not matched to a gene; V was cut back by 4 bases and J by 14 bases. The CDR3 length is 16 residues. In germline, CDR1 is LGHDT, CDR2 YNNKEL (reference sequence). The CDR3 protein is CASSPRRRQGVITLHF. The CDR3 DNA reads as TGTGCCAGCAGCCCACGCCGGCGACAGGGGGTGATCACCCTCCACTTT.

The rearrangement uses TRBV30 and TRBJ1-3; no clear D. Germline V gene lookup returns CDR1 GTSNPN and CDR2 SVGIG (reference sequence). The CDR3 contains 16 residues. V shed 0 bases and J shed 0 bases, with 12 bases lying between them. CDR3 sequence: CAWSVRGLSSGNTIYF. The CDR3 nucleotides read TGTGCCTGGAGTGTACGAGGTCTGAGCTCTGGAAACACCATATATTTT.

This chain links TRBV12-3 or TRBV12-4 with TRBJ2-4, with 8 bases aligning to TRBD1. With V trimmed by 5 bases and J by 9 bases, 3 bases remained unmatched. There are 12 residues in the CDR3. The CDR3 is CASSKQGGIQYF. The CDR3 bases are TGTGCCAGCAGTAAACAGGGGGGCATTCAGTACTTC.

V is TRBV7-2 and J is TRBJ2-1; 10 bases are shared with TRBD2. In germline, CDR1 is SGHTA, CDR2 FQGNSA. The V gene end was trimmed by 6 bases and the J gene end by 4 bases; junction bases not matched to a gene: 6. The CDR3 spans 15 residues. The chain's CDR3 is CASRPAGGRYNEQFF. The CDR3 bases are TGTGCCAGCAGACCAGCGGGGGGGAGGTACAATGAGCAGTTCTTC.

This rearrangement joins TRBV5-6 to TRBJ1-1; D gene uncertain. Germline loops: CDR1 SGHDT, CDR2 YYEEEE. The CDR3 is 14 amino acids. Trimming stripped 1 base from V and 2 bases from J, with 9 bases between. The DNA for the CDR3 is TGTGCCAGCAGCTTGACCTATCGTAACACTGAAGCTTTCTTT. It translates to CASSLTYRNTEAFF. Supplemented by reference TRBV5-6 and TRBJ1-1, the full variable domain reads DAGVTQSPTHLIKTRGQQVTLRCSPKSGHDTVSWYQQALGQGPQFIFQYYEEEERQRGNFPDRFSGHQFPNYSSELNVNALLLGDSALYLCASSLTYRNTEAFFGQGTRLTVV.

In this sample, this clone turned up a few times. J is TRBJ1-5 and V is TRBV2; D gene uncertain. The CDR3 runs to 15 residues. The V end lost 4 bases, the J end lost 0 bases, and 10 bases lay between the germline ends. Germline V gene lookup returns CDR1 SNHLY and CDR2 FYNNEI. The CDR3 sequence: CASSVGSNSNQPQHF. In nucleotides, the CDR3 is TGTGCCAGCAGTGTTGGCAGTAATAGCAATCAGCCCCAGCATTTT.

The rearrangement uses TRBV20-1 and TRBJ2-1, with TRBD2 identical over 15 bases. The trim removed 3 bases at V and 15 bases at J, leaving 6 bases unmatched. Germline V gives CDR1 DFQATT, CDR2 SNEGSKA (reference sequence). This CDR3 is built from 13 residues. CDR3 amino acids: CSASGTSGGNWFF. CDR3 sequence (DNA): TGCAGTGCTAGTGGGACTAGCGGGGGGAACTGGTTCTTC.

A single count supports this clone. The genes are TRBV9 and TRBJ2-3; 8 bases agree with TRBD2. Germline trimming cut 5 bases from V and 0 bases from J; bases unmatched to any gene: 11. Germline-derived CDR1 and CDR2 are SGDLS and YYNGEE. The CDR3 covers 17 residues. In DNA, the CDR3 is TGTGCCAGCAGTGAGGAAGGAGCGGGGGCTAGCACAGATACGCAGTATTTT. Protein: CASSEEGAGASTDTQYF.

CDR3 nucleotide sequence: TGTGCCAGCAGCGCAGACTCCCTGAGAACTGAAGCTTTCTTT. It specifies CASSADSLRTEAFF. This chain links TRBV9 with TRBJ1-1; D remains ambiguous. The ends were cut back, 3 bases at V and 5 bases at J, with 14 bases in the middle. There are 14 residues in the CDR3. Germline CDR1 reads SGDLS; CDR2 reads YYNGEE.

V usage is TRBV15 and J usage is TRBJ1-3; D remains unclear. CDR1 LNHNV and CDR2 YYDKDF come from the germline V gene (reference sequence). V lost 0 bases to trimming and J lost 2 bases, with 5 bases between them. The CDR3 is made up of 14 amino acids. Here the CDR3 DNA reads TGTGCCACCAGCAGAGATCGTCCTGGAAACACCATATATTTT. Its translation is CATSRDRPGNTIYF.

This clone came up once. This chain links TRBV4-2 with TRBJ2-7; D possibly corresponds to TRBD1 (8 bases). The ends were cut back, 4 bases at V and 6 bases at J, with 16 bases in the middle. In germline, CDR1 is LGHNA, CDR2 YNFKEQ. This CDR3 region has 14 residues. The CDR3 DNA is TGTGCCAGCAGCCTCACGACAGGGGAGGGCGAGCAGTACTTC. As protein: CASSLTTGEGEQYF.

This chain uses TRBV5-6 with TRBJ2-1; D unclear. The germline gives CDR1 SGHDT, CDR2 YYEEEE. V was pared by 0 bases and J by 0 bases, with 10 bases between. The CDR3 sequence is 16 residues long. CDR3 bases: TGTGCCAGCAGCTTGGTGGAGAGTAACTCCTACAATGAGCAGTTCTTC. It specifies CASSLVESNSYNEQFF.

The chain couples TRBV5-4 to TRBJ2-1; TRBD1 aligns across 8 bases. V shed 4 bases, J shed 2 bases, and the junction held 5 bases outside the gene matches. This CDR3 region has 15 residues. The germline V gene encodes CDR1 SGHNT and CDR2 YYREEE (reference sequence). CDR3 coding DNA: TGTGCCAGCAGCCAGGACAGGGCAGCCTACAATGAGCAGTTCTTC. Its translation: CASSQDRAAYNEQFF. The full variable domain, rest sourced from reference TRBV5-4 and TRBJ2-1, is ETGVTQSPTHLIKTRGQQVTLRCSSQSGHNTVSWYQQALGQGPQFIFQYYREEENGRGNFPPRFSGLQFPNYSSELNVNALELDDSALYLCASSQDRAAYNEQFFGPGTRLTVL.

This clone was detected only a few times. The chain combines TRBV6-5 with TRBJ1-2; D gene ambiguous. V gave up 2 bases and J gave up 4 bases, with 14 bases separating them. Germline V gene data show CDR1 as MNHEY and CDR2 as SVGAGI. The length of the CDR3 is 15 residues. The CDR3 nucleotides are TGTGCCAGCAGTTACGTAGGCGGTGACTCCTATGGCTACACCTTC. Translated, it gives CASSYVGGDSYGYTF.

The chain employs TRBV5-1 and TRBJ1-4; tentative D call: TRBD1 (5 bases). Germline-derived CDR1 and CDR2 are SGHRS and YFSETQ. There are 15 residues in the CDR3. Trimming removed 4 bases at V and 8 bases at J, with 18 bases between. The CDR3: CASSLNAREGEKLFF. CDR3 DNA: TGCGCCAGCAGCCTGAACGCCAGGGAGGGGGAAAAACTGTTTTTT.

J is TRBJ2-1 and V is TRBV9, with 9 positions matching TRBD2. Germline assignment: CDR1 SGDLS and CDR2 YYNGEE. The CDR3 runs to 17 residues. With V trimmed by 3 bases and J by 0 bases, 7 bases remained unmatched. CDR3 nucleotides: TGTGCCAGCAGCGAGACCGGCGGGGGGGCCTCCTACAATGAGCAGTTCTTC. It specifies CASSETGGGASYNEQFF.

This clone was seen just once. The rearrangement links TRBV7-3 to TRBJ2-5; 13 bases line up with TRBD2. V was pared by 4 bases and J by 1 base, with 3 bases of the junction left unmatched. The CDR3 has 16 residues. Germline V gives CDR1 SGHTA, CDR2 FQGTGA. CDR3 in DNA: TGTGCCAGCAGCTCCGGACTAGCGGGGGTCCAAGAGACCCAGTACTTC. This sequence encodes CASSSGLAGVQETQYF.

The chain carries TRBV3-1 (or the pseudogene TRBV3-2) and TRBJ2-7, with D perhaps matching TRBD1 (5 bases). This CDR3 is built from 14 residues. CDR1 is LGHDT, CDR2 YNNKEL, per germline (reference sequence). V was trimmed by 1 base and J by 1 base, leaving 8 bases between them. The CDR3 nucleotides read TGTGCCAGCAGCCAAGCTCAGGGTTCCTACGAGCAGTACTTC. Amino acid sequence: CASSQAQGSYEQYF.

The V call is TRBV5-1, the J call TRBJ1-3; tentative D call: TRBD1 (5 bases). Germline values: CDR1 SGHRS, CDR2 YFSETQ. The germline V and J ends were trimmed by 0 bases and 3 bases, with 7 bases remaining between them. The CDR3 totals 14 residues. DNA for the CDR3: TGCGCCAGCAGCTTGGCAGGGTTTGGAAACACCATATATTTT. As protein: CASSLAGFGNTIYF.

This sequence joins TRBV3-1 (or the pseudogene TRBV3-2) and TRBJ2-5; 7 positions match TRBD2. V shed 4 bases, J shed 1 base, and the junction held 3 bases outside the gene matches. Germline V gene data show CDR1 as LGHDT and CDR2 as YNNKEL (reference sequence). The CDR3 contains 14 residues. The CDR3 nucleotides are TGTGCCAGCAGCCCGCCTAGCGGCCAAGAGACCCAGTACTTC. This encodes CASSPPSGQETQYF.

The chain employs TRBV5-1 and TRBJ1-1; the match to TRBD1 covers 8 bases. This CDR3 spans 14 amino acids. The germline V gene encodes CDR1 SGHRS and CDR2 YFSETQ. V shed 2 bases, J shed 1 base, and the junction held 1 base outside the gene matches. CDR3 nucleotides: TGCGCCAGCAGCTTCGGACAGGGGAACACTGAAGCTTTCTTT. Translated: CASSFGQGNTEAFF.

This clone has only a few counts. V is TRBV5-1 and J is TRBJ1-3, with 7 bases lining up with TRBD1. The CDR3 is 15 amino acids. The trim removed 3 bases at V and 4 bases at J, leaving 7 bases unmatched. Germline V lookup: CDR1 SGHRS, CDR2 YFSETQ. CDR3 residues: CASSSSGTEGNTIYF. CDR3 nucleotide sequence: TGCGCCAGCAGCTCCTCCGGGACAGAAGGAAACACCATATATTTT.

V usage is TRBV5-6 and J usage is TRBJ1-4; a weak D match, TRBD1 (6 bases). The CDR3 runs to 15 residues. V lost 4 bases to trimming and J lost 7 bases, with 17 bases between them. Germline assignment: CDR1 SGHDT and CDR2 YYEEEE. CDR3 coding DNA: TGTGCCAGCAGCCGGTTAATCCAGGACAGTGAAAAACTGTTTTTT. Protein: CASSRLIQDSEKLFF.

The J gene is TRBJ2-3, the V gene TRBV5-6; 8 bases line up with TRBD2. With V trimmed by 2 bases and J by 2 bases, 7 bases remained unmatched. CDR3 length: 16 residues. Germline CDR1 SGHDT, CDR2 YYEEEE. The CDR3 coding sequence is TGTGCCAGCAGCTTTAGCGGGACTGGGTACACAGATACGCAGTATTTT. It is translated as CASSFSGTGYTDTQYF. Full variable domain (outside the CDR3, taken from reference TRBV5-6 and TRBJ2-3): DAGVTQSPTHLIKTRGQQVTLRCSPKSGHDTVSWYQQALGQGPQFIFQYYEEEERQRGNFPDRFSGHQFPNYSSELNVNALLLGDSALYLCASSFSGTGYTDTQYFGPGTRLTVL.

This clone has just one count. The rearrangement links TRBV7-6 to TRBJ1-5; D might be TRBD1 (6 bases). V was cut by 7 bases and J by 5 bases, with 15 bases left in between. Per germline, CDR1 SGHVS and CDR2 FNYEAQ. The CDR3 has 14 amino acids. This CDR3 reads CASTKIQGHQPQHF. The CDR3 DNA sequence: TGTGCCAGCACCAAAATACAGGGCCATCAGCCCCAGCATTTT.

The chain links TRBV7-9 to TRBJ2-3; D gene uncertain. This CDR3 region has 11 residues. Trimming left V 6 bases short and J 8 bases short, with 9 bases between. Germline-derived CDR1 and CDR2 are SEHNR and FQNEAQ (reference sequence). Here the CDR3 DNA reads TGTGCCAGCAGTGAGAGAACTACGCAGTATTTT. Its translation: CASSERTTQYF.

About this clone: Other nucleotide sequences in the sample specify the same CDR3. The chain is built from TRBV5-1 and TRBJ1-6; no definite D call. With 2 bases removed from V and 5 bases from J, the gap between germline ends came to 8 bases. There are 14 residues in the CDR3. Germline V gene sequence: CDR1 SGHRS, CDR2 YFSETQ. The CDR3 DNA is TGCGCCAGCAGCTTAGGCGGAAATAATTCACCCCTCCACTTT. Its protein product is CASSLGGNNSPLHF.

The chain links TRBV6-6 to TRBJ1-2; possibly TRBD1 for D (5 bases). Between the trimmed V and J ends, which lost 5 bases and 5 bases, there was a span of 18 bases. The CDR3 is made up of 15 amino acids. Germline CDR1 is MNHNY and CDR2 is SVGAGI (reference sequence). CDR3: CASSRRGGGQYGYTF. Here the CDR3 DNA reads TGTGCCAGCAGTAGGAGGGGAGGCGGACAATATGGCTACACCTTC.